Presented here are 28 T cell receptor beta chains from one specimen sequenced in a study of blood T cell repertoires in COVID-19 (TCRdb year 2020). The protocol used for the library was the immunoSEQ multiplex PCR assay. Entries here come from immuneACCESS through TCRdb and include only in-frame sequences with V and J called. Some clones fail to appear in such tables; in the studies checked, an unresolved V gene covers under half of the shortfall, and the cause of the remainder is unknown. This sample lists more than 200,000 clones; approximately 85% were detected once. The top ten constitute about 0.65% of the sample. Sequencing was performed on peripheral blood. All receptors come from a human donor in a cohort sampled during active COVID-19.

V and J are TRBV7-2 and TRBJ2-7, with 8 bases aligning to TRBD2. V shed 6 bases and J 5 bases; nucleotides not matched to a gene: 15. The germline gives CDR1 SGHTA, CDR2 FQGNSA. The CDR3 sequence is 16 residues long. The CDR3 sequence is CASRPPGASGRNEQYF. In DNA, the CDR3 is TGTGCCAGCAGACCCCCGGGGGCTAGCGGGCGGAACGAGCAGTACTTC. The full variable domain, completed using reference TRBV7-2 and TRBJ2-7, is GAGVSQSPSNKVTEKGKDVELRCDPISGHTALYWYRQSLGQGLEFLIYFQGNSAPDKSGLPSDRFSAERTGGSVSTLTIQRTQQEDSAVYLCASRPPGASGRNEQYFGPGTRLTVT.

V usage is TRBV25-1 and J usage is TRBJ2-3; 9 positions match TRBD1. The ends lost 5 bases at V and 8 bases at J; junction bases unmatched: 14. Germline CDR1 is MGHDK and CDR2 is SYGVNS. The CDR3 runs to 16 residues. The CDR3 DNA is TGTGCCAGCAGTATGCAACAGGGGGCCGCCAAAGGTACGCAGTATTTT. Translating gives CASSMQQGAAKGTQYF.

A word on this clone: Other DNA variants within this sample encode the same CDR3. The chain recombines TRBV19 with TRBJ2-1, with TRBD2 identical over 7 bases. This CDR3 spans 13 amino acids. Germline V CDR1 and CDR2: LNHDA, SQIVND (reference sequence). The junction had 1 base not matched to a gene; V was cut back by 1 base and J by 7 bases. DNA of the CDR3: TGTGCCAGTAGTATAGGCGGGGGAAATGAGCAGTTCTTC. It encodes CASSIGGGNEQFF.

The rearrangement uses TRBV6-6 and TRBJ2-5; tentatively, D is TRBD1 (6 bases). V dropped 0 bases and J dropped 4 bases, with 12 bases sitting between them. This CDR3 has 15 amino acids. Germline CDR1 reads MNHNY; CDR2 reads SVGAGI (reference sequence). The CDR3 sequence is CASSYSNPRGETQYF. CDR3 nucleotides: TGTGCCAGCAGTTACTCGAATCCCAGGGGAGAGACCCAGTACTTC.

This sequence joins TRBV4-1 and TRBJ1-5; D possibly corresponds to TRBD1 (5 bases). Germline V gene sequence: CDR1 MGHRA, CDR2 YSYEKL. V was shortened by 4 bases and J by 0 bases, with 13 bases between the two germline ends. The CDR3 is 16 amino acids. In DNA, the CDR3 is TGCGCCAGCAGCCGGGGAATGACAGATAGCAATCAGCCCCAGCATTTT. Translated, it gives CASSRGMTDSNQPQHF.

The chain joins TRBV5-1 to TRBJ2-7; D ambiguous. The CDR3 contains 14 residues. Trimming took off 1 base at V and 0 bases at J, with 8 bases between the two ends. Looked up from germline, CDR1 is SGHRS and CDR2 is YFSETQ. This CDR3 is CASSLPGTSYEQYF. The CDR3 nucleotides read TGCGCCAGCAGCTTGCCAGGCACCTCCTACGAGCAGTACTTC.

The chain has TRBV9 and TRBJ2-7; 8 positions agree with TRBD1. Per germline, CDR1 SGDLS and CDR2 YYNGEE. CDR3 length equals 16 residues. Losses at the gene ends were 0 bases for V and 0 bases for J; bases not matched to a gene: 5. The CDR3 here is CASSVGPGTGSYEQYF. Written as DNA, the CDR3 is TGTGCCAGCAGCGTAGGCCCCGGGACAGGCTCCTACGAGCAGTACTTC.

The chain joins TRBV5-6 to TRBJ2-7; 7 nucleotides line up with TRBD1. CDR1 and CDR2 (germline): SGHDT, YYEEEE. The CDR3 contains 13 residues. Trimming removed 4 bases from V and 1 base from J; junction bases left unmatched: 2. CDR3 in amino acids: CASSGQASYEQYF. In DNA form, the CDR3 reads TGTGCCAGCAGCGGACAGGCTTCCTACGAGCAGTACTTC.

There are a few counts of this clone. The CDR3 region is CASSLTQGREGPQHF. CDR3 in DNA: TGCGCCAGCAGCTTGACTCAGGGCAGGGAAGGGCCCCAGCATTTT. The chain has TRBV5-1 and TRBJ1-5, with D tentatively TRBD1 (5 bases). The CDR3 has 15 residues. Per germline, CDR1 SGHRS and CDR2 YFSETQ. V shed 1 base and J shed 9 bases, with 17 bases lying between them.

This chain links TRBV6-5 with TRBJ1-5, with TRBD1 identical over 8 bases. J gave up 7 bases and V 7 bases, and 12 bases lay outside the gene matches. From germline, CDR1 is MNHEY and CDR2 SVGAGI. The CDR3 consists of 15 residues. CDR3 sequence (DNA): TGTGCCAGCACCCCCGATGGACAGGGTGGACAGCCCCAGCATTTT. This translates into CASTPDGQGGQPQHF.

In its sample, this clone was seen a few times. A read error may account for a junction end that differs from germline. This rearrangement joins TRBV30 to TRBJ2-7; TRBD1 matches 7 bases. The CDR3 has 11 amino acids. Germline V gives CDR1 GTSNPN, CDR2 SVGIG (reference sequence). CDR3 nucleotides: TGTGCCTGGAGTGTGAGGGGGCCGCCAACCTTC. Protein: CAWSVRGPPTF.

V is TRBV4-3 and J is TRBJ2-1; 7 nucleotides agree with TRBD2. V dropped 1 base and J dropped 6; count of bases not matched to a gene: 9. Germline assignment: CDR1 LGHNA and CDR2 YSLEER. This CDR3 comprises 16 residues. The CDR3 region has the DNA TGCGCCAGCAGCCAAGGGACTGCGGGAGTTCGCAATGAGCAGTTCTTC. Protein product: CASSQGTAGVRNEQFF.

The chain uses TRBV28 and TRBJ2-7; D is possibly TRBD2 (5 bases). Germline-derived CDR1 and CDR2 are MDHEN and SYDVKM. This CDR3 region has 15 residues. The V end was cut by 2 bases, the J end by 6 bases, with 17 bases between. The CDR3 sequence is CASSLEGWVGSEQYF. The CDR3, as DNA: TGTGCCAGCAGTTTAGAGGGATGGGTGGGGAGCGAGCAGTACTTC.

The chain has TRBV6-2 or TRBV6-3 and TRBJ2-7, with TRBD1 matching over 7 bases. The V and J ends lost 0 bases and 11 bases, in that order; junction bases with no gene match: 7. CDR1 is MNHEY and CDR2 is SVGEGT in the germline V gene. This CDR3 has 13 amino acids. CDR3 region: CASSYSTLTGEYF. The DNA of the CDR3 is TGTGCCAGCAGTTACTCGACTTTAACAGGGGAGTACTTC.

This rearrangement joins TRBV4-1 to TRBJ1-5; D not certain. Looked up from germline, CDR1 is MGHRA and CDR2 is YSYEKL. This CDR3 spans 17 amino acids. V lost 3 bases and J 0 bases, leaving 15 bases between the germline ends. CDR3: CASSQGLAGYSNQPQHF. CDR3 DNA: TGCGCCAGCAGCCAGGGCCTCGCGGGATATAGCAATCAGCCCCAGCATTTT.

This clone came up once. This chain's CDR3 is CASSRTSGSNEQFF. The CDR3 bases are TGTGCCAGCAGCCGGACTAGCGGGAGCAATGAGCAGTTCTTC. The J gene is TRBJ2-1, the V gene TRBV7-2, with 13 nucleotides matching TRBD2. CDR1 SGHTA and CDR2 FQGNSA come from the germline V gene. The J segment lost 6 bases and the V segment lost 5 bases, leaving 1 base of the junction unmatched. This CDR3 has 14 amino acids.

The chain joins TRBV5-1 to TRBJ2-7; possibly TRBD2 for D (5 bases). The germline V gene encodes CDR1 SGHRS and CDR2 YFSETQ. The CDR3 contains 16 residues. Trimming removed 5 bases from V and 3 bases from J, with 21 bases in between. This chain's CDR3 is CASSSGLNLNIYEQYF. The DNA for the CDR3 is TGCGCCAGCAGTTCAGGACTGAACCTTAATATCTACGAGCAGTACTTC.

This chain connects TRBV9 to TRBJ2-3; 8 bases line up with TRBD1. With 0 bases clipped from V and 4 bases from J, the junction kept 4 bases outside the gene matches. The germline V gene has CDR1 SGDLS and CDR2 YYNGEE. CDR3 length: 15 residues. The CDR3 DNA is TGTGCCAGCAGCGTAGGACAGGGGTCCCCAGATACGCAGTATTTT. Translated: CASSVGQGSPDTQYF.

This clone was observed once. The rearrangement uses TRBV28 and TRBJ2-7, with TRBD1 identical over 10 bases. This CDR3 spans 14 amino acids. Germline values: CDR1 MDHEN, CDR2 SYDVKM. V lost 6 bases to trimming and J lost 4 bases; unmatched junction nucleotides: 6. CDR3 sequence reads: CASRSTGGLYEQYF. The CDR3 DNA reads TGTGCCAGCAGGTCGACAGGGGGCTTATACGAGCAGTACTTC. Full variable domain (missing parts from reference TRBV28 and TRBJ2-7): DVKVTQSSRYLVKRTGEKVFLECVQDMDHENMFWYRQDPGLGLRLIYFSYDVKMKEKGDIPEGYSVSREKKERFSLILESASTNQTSMYLCASRSTGGLYEQYFGPGTRLTVT.

This clone was recorded a few times. This sequence joins TRBV4-1 and TRBJ2-7; D perhaps matches TRBD1 (6 bases). Trimming took 1 base from V and 6 from J, leaving 7 bases between them. Germline V gene lookup returns CDR1 MGHRA and CDR2 YSYEKL. CDR3 length equals 12 residues. The CDR3 reads CASSQVGGEQYF. CDR3 bases: TGCGCCAGCAGCCAAGTAGGGGGCGAGCAGTACTTC.

This chain uses TRBV27 with TRBJ1-2, with TRBD1 as a possible D gene (5 bases). CDR3 length: 13 amino acids. V lost 5 bases and J 5 bases, leaving 12 bases between the germline ends. Germline CDR1 and CDR2: MNHEY and SMNVEV (reference sequence). The CDR3 spells CASSAGTLYGYTF. CDR3 nucleotides: TGTGCCAGCAGTGCCGGGACTCTATATGGCTACACCTTC.

This chain connects TRBV5-1 to TRBJ2-1; 8 nucleotides align to TRBD2. Germline CDR1 and CDR2: SGHRS and YFSETQ. V dropped 2 bases and J dropped 0; count of bases not matched to a gene: 1. This CDR3 is built from 15 residues. The CDR3: CASSLGTSSYNEQFF. For the CDR3, the DNA is TGCGCCAGCAGCTTAGGGACTAGCTCCTACAATGAGCAGTTCTTC. The whole variable domain, remainder taken from reference TRBV5-1 and TRBJ2-1, is KAGVTQTPRYLIKTRGQQVTLSCSPISGHRSVSWYQQTPGQGLQFLFEYFSETQRNKGNFPGRFSGRQFSNSRSEMNVSTLELGDSALYLCASSLGTSSYNEQFFGPGTRLTVL.

In this sample, this clone turned up once. V usage is TRBV6-5 and J usage is TRBJ1-3; 10 bases agree with TRBD1. J gave up 11 bases and V 6 bases, and 4 bases lay outside the gene matches. The CDR3 totals 12 residues. The germline V gene has CDR1 MNHEY and CDR2 SVGAGI. CDR3 coding DNA: TGTGCCAGCAGGAGGGACAGGGGCCCCATATATTTT. It yields the protein CASRRDRGPIYF.

This clone was detected only once. J is TRBJ2-7 and V is TRBV4-1, with D perhaps TRBD1 (6 bases). The CDR3 contains 15 residues. The germline CDR1 and CDR2 sequences are MGHRA and YSYEKL. V shed 4 bases and J shed 4 bases, with 17 bases lying between them. CDR3 protein: CASSLGQPRGYEQYF. The CDR3 region has the DNA TGCGCCAGCAGCCTCGGACAGCCCCGCGGATACGAGCAGTACTTC.

This chain connects TRBV4-3 to TRBJ1-2; D gene ambiguous. V was clipped by 3 bases and J by 4 bases, with 18 bases between them. The CDR3 consists of 16 residues. CDR1 is LGHNA, CDR2 YSLEER, per germline. The CDR3 loop reads CASSHTRSGDFYGYTF. CDR3 coding DNA: TGCGCCAGCAGCCACACTCGATCGGGAGACTTCTATGGCTACACCTTC.

The J gene is TRBJ1-4, the V gene TRBV19; 8 bases fit TRBD1. Germline assignment: CDR1 LNHDA and CDR2 SQIVND (reference sequence). The CDR3 covers 14 residues. Trimming removed 7 bases from V and 8 bases from J; junction bases left unmatched: 9. The CDR3 spells CASTKGDRGEKLFF. CDR3 coding DNA: TGTGCCAGTACCAAGGGAGACAGGGGCGAAAAACTGTTTTTT.

CDR3 protein: CASSLAWDRVNTEAFF. CDR3 bases: TGCGCCAGCAGCTTGGCCTGGGACAGGGTGAACACTGAAGCTTTCTTT. The chain has TRBV5-1 and TRBJ1-1; 9 bases match TRBD1. Trimming took 0 bases from V and 0 from J; bases not matched to a gene: 3. The CDR3 is 16 amino acids. The germline V gene has CDR1 SGHRS and CDR2 YFSETQ.

The chain joins TRBV6-4 to TRBJ1-1, with D tentatively TRBD1 (5 bases). The CDR3 consists of 14 residues. The germline CDR1 and CDR2 sequences are MRHNA and SNTAGT. Trimming took 6 bases from V and 4 from J, leaving 15 bases between them. The CDR3 loop reads CASSATGGVTEAFF. CDR3 bases: TGTGCCAGCAGCGCTACAGGAGGGGTCACTGAAGCTTTCTTT.